This T cell receptor beta chain was captured in a study of human T cells and chemical hapten exposure (dated by TCRdb to about 2021). Regarding the study in general: For sensitization, 2% DPC in acetone was applied to an approximately 2 cm by approximately 2 cm area of upper inner arm skin. Weekly therapeutic DPC doses were additionally applied to the scalp of patients throughout the roughly 22-week study period. Patch testing was performed on the upper back with Finn chambers containing 0.01% DPC, and the patch tests were scored after 6 days according to International Contact Dermatitis Research Group standards. The mostly female patient cohort included alopecia areata with under or over 50% scalp involvement, alopecia totalis and alopecia universalis. Libraries were combined into a pool for sequencing, and differences in TCR yield between samples came mainly from small differences in library volumes within the pool. In alopecia patients, the study followed how the peripheral blood TCR repertoire changed in vivo over primary and secondary sensitization to diphenylcyclopropenone (DPC), a hapten. Blood samples were taken from patients before sensitization (week 0) and then at 2, 6 and about 24 weeks after DPC sensitization. Blood for TCR sequencing was provided by twenty-nine alopecia patients at one to four time points (pre-sensitization, 2, 6 and 24 weeks). Study-wide findings and limitations: Compared with pre-sensitization or healthy control sets, expanded TCRs formed significantly more large CDR3 similarity clusters, which is consistent with antigen-driven responses. Patch test score was positively correlated with the number of PT1 expanded TCRs, with significance at thresholds 8, 16 and 32 but not at 4. DPC sensitization did not change the number of TCRs with a frequency above 1 in 1000, and there was no evidence of changes in global repertoire structure. Because every patient had alopecia, a presumed autoimmune disease, the patients' immune response might differ from that of healthy individuals. After repeated subsampling, the strength of the expansion versus patch-test correlation and the threshold at which it became significant changed.

This clonotype was seen repeatedly, ten times or more. The antigen it binds to is not known. Within one base of it there is no much larger clone, and no base qualities were kept. Reading from cysteine to phenylalanine, the CDR3 counts 17 amino acids. Of all the DNA, just the CDR3 is kept, 51 bases in frame from base 1. V drops 5 bases and J drops 8 bases, leaving 27 bases in between. CDR1 and CDR2 (SGHTA, FQGTGA) derive from the germline V gene. The time point label, as the study defines it: pre-sensitization, week 0. Reading the label with the study, this specimen's treatment or condition is: therapeutic diphenylcyclopropenone sensitization with weekly scalp DPC. At every patch-test visit, the blood draw took place before the patch test was put on. Patients were eligible if aged 18 to 70, diagnosed with alopecia and judged suitable for DPC therapy, and pregnant patients were excluded. Total RNA was extracted from unfractionated whole blood collected in Tempus Blood RNA tubes.

Receptor libraries were prepared by RACE. Sequencing instrument: NextSeq 500. During library preparation, unique molecular identifiers were attached to individual cDNA molecules so that TCRs could be counted quantitatively and reproducibly. Each blood RNA sample was used to sequence both TCR alpha and TCR beta chains. In the authors' own workflow: A median of about 87,000 TCRs per sample was observed, with a range of 23,224 to 690,600. The Decombinator software suite was used to annotate V, J and CDR3 in the TCR reads. To make PS versus PT1 abundance plots, every sample was subsampled to the same number of TCRs (28,000). TCRs were defined as expanded if absent before sensitization and observed at least eight times at the 2-week time point. TCRdb cleaned the public reads at Q25 with fastp, built clones with MiXCR and kept in-frame beta chains. Identical CDR3 protein sequences are pooled into one entry, listed with their most common genes and DNA. TCRdb, not the original authors, processed these V and J calls. The sample table holds more than 50,000 distinct CDR3 sequences, of which around 7% were seen once. Of the sample, 1.5% to 2% falls within the top ten clones.

The chain employs TRBV7-3 and TRBJ1-2; tentative D gene TRBD1, with 5 bases matching. Specimen: whole blood, collected in connection with sensitization to the hapten diphenylcyclopropenone (DPC). The clonotype originates from a woman under 40 with alopecia areata. Some clones in this sample may be carry-over from other donors' samples. The bases are TGTGCCAGCAGCCCCCGTGCCGGGACTTGGGGTTATCGGGGCTACACCTTC. This translates into CASSPRAGTWGYRGYTF.